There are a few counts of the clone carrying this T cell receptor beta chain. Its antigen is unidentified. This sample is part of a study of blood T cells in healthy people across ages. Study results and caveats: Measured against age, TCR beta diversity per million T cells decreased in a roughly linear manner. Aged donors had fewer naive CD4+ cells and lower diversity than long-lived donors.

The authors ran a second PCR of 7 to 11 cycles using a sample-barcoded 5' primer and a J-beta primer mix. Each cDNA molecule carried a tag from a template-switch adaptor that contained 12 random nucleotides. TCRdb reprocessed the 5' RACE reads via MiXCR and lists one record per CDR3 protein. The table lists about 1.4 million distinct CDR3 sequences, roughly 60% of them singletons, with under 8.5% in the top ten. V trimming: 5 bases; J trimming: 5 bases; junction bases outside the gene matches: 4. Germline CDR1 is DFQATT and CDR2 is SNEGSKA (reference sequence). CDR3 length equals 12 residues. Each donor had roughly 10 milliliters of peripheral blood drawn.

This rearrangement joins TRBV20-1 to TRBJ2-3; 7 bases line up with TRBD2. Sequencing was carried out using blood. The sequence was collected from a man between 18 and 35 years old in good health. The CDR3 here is CSAGLAGDTQYF. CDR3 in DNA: TGCAGTGCTGGGTTAGCGGGAGATACGCAGTATTTT.